This TCR beta chain came from a study of cytomegalovirus exposure and HLA in healthy donors. It was with 60 Vbeta and 13 Jbeta primers that the PCR ran. Sequencing used immunoSEQ multiplex PCR; TCRdb keeps in-frame clones, though not all of them. The table shows 90,000 to 150,000 clones, with less than 80% occurring only once. V lost 1 base to trimming and J lost 5 bases, with 5 bases between them. The CDR3 is made up of 12 amino acids. Germline CDR1 is PRHDT and CDR2 is FYEKMQ (reference sequence). The chain joins TRBV13 to TRBJ1-1; D gene uncertain. Sample: PBMCs. The TCR comes from a woman between 50 and 59 years old in good health and CMV-seropositive. CDR3: CASSLVSTEAFF. In nucleotides, the CDR3 is TGTGCCAGCAGCTTAGTATCTACTGAAGCTTTCTTT. Using reference TRBV13 and TRBJ1-1 for the parts outside the CDR3, the full variable domain is AAGVIQSPRHLIKEKRETATLKCYPIPRHDTVYWYQQGPGQDPQFLISFYEKMQSDKGSIPDRFSAQQFSDYHSELNMSSLELGDSALYFCASSLVSTEAFFGQGTRLTVV.